This TCR beta chain was found in a study of blood T cell repertoires in COVID-19. Looked up from germline, CDR1 is LNHDA and CDR2 is SQIVND (reference sequence). V gave up 6 bases and J gave up 5 bases; unmatched junction bases: 5. This CDR3 comprises 14 residues. Clones were sequenced by immunoSEQ multiplex PCR, and TCRdb holds only the in-frame ones, with some missing. The sample carries some 140,000 clones, around 82% recorded once. The material sequenced was peripheral blood. V usage is TRBV19 and J usage is TRBJ2-2; 8 bases match TRBD1. This clonotype originated in a man in his sixties with COVID-19, enrolled during active disease. The CDR3, as DNA: TGTGCCAGTAGGACAGGGGTGGGGACCGGGGAGCTGTTTTTT. Protein sequence: CASRTGVGTGELFF.